The T cell receptor beta chain described here comes from a study of blood T cell repertoires in COVID-19. Across the study: Spain, Italy and the United States supplied samples that represented acute and convalescent COVID-19. In each case, the material was cDNA or gDNA derived from T cells, B-cell-depleted T cells, or PBMCs.

The length of the CDR3 is 13 residues. The germline gives CDR1 LNHDA, CDR2 SQIVND (reference sequence). V was trimmed by 7 bases and J by 1 base, leaving 10 bases between them. Participants' reported clinical history set cohort assignment. In the original processing: Reference gene primer amplification yielded estimated nucleated cell counts. TCRdb keeps only in-frame clones here, not all; method: immunoSEQ multiplex PCR. For V, J and clone size, that table is used; D and trimming come from the DNA. Here the sample spans approximately 490,000 clones, approximately 86% being singletons. This receptor was obtained from a woman in her late teens or twenties who had recovered from COVID-19. The rearrangement links TRBV19 to TRBJ1-1; D possibly corresponds to TRBD1 (6 bases). Sequenced sample: PBMCs or T cells enriched from blood (not recorded which). The DNA for the CDR3 is TGTGCCAGTACCTTGACAGGGAACACTGAAGCTTTCTTT. This encodes CASTLTGNTEAFF.